What follows are 20 T cell receptor beta chains derived from one specimen sequenced in a study of metastatic and nonmetastatic thyroid tumors. Via MiXCR, TCRdb re-called the PCR reads. The repertoire holds 15,000 to 19,000 clones, with approximately 23% as singletons. Patients were all untreated before their thyroid surgery. The sample consisted of tumor tissue. Every receptor here comes from a female donor with papillary thyroid cancer or a benign thyroid nodule (not recorded which). Some clones in this sample may be carry-over from other donors' samples.

The chain joins TRBV20-1 to TRBJ2-7, with 9 bases matching TRBD1. Unmatched junction bases numbered 5, after V lost 4 bases and J lost 1 base. Germline CDR1 reads DFQATT; CDR2 reads SNEGSKA (reference sequence). CDR3 length: 14 amino acids. The CDR3 DNA is TGCAGTGCTAAACAGGGGGCAGGTTCCTACGAGCAGTACTTC. Translation: CSAKQGAGSYEQYF.

This clone was counted at least ten times. V usage is TRBV6-5 and J usage is TRBJ2-2; 7 positions agree with TRBD2. The CDR3 length is 18 residues. V trimming: 0 bases; J trimming: 4 bases; junction bases outside the gene matches: 11. The germline V gene has CDR1 MNHEY and CDR2 SVGAGI. CDR3 bases: TGTGCCAGCAGTTACTCGGGAGGGTTTGAGGCTAGCACCGGGGAGCTGTTTTTT. Protein product: CASSYSGGFEASTGELFF.

This clone was seen at least ten times. This chain connects TRBV9 to TRBJ2-5, with TRBD2 matching over 7 bases. In germline, CDR1 is SGDLS, CDR2 YYNGEE. Trimming took 1 base from V and 1 from J; bases not matched to a gene: 1. This CDR3 comprises 14 residues. CDR3 protein: CASSVLAAQETQYF. DNA of the CDR3: TGTGCCAGCAGCGTACTAGCGGCCCAAGAGACCCAGTACTTC.

By share, this clone ranks as medium-sized. The V and J genes are TRBV30 and TRBJ2-7; D is unresolved. There are 12 residues in the CDR3. Trimming cost V 5 bases and J 6 bases, with 14 bases left between them. Germline V lookup: CDR1 GTSNPN, CDR2 SVGIG (reference sequence). The CDR3 nucleotides are TGTGCCTGGGGACGGAGCTGGGGCGAGCAGTACTTC. Translating gives CAWGRSWGEQYF.

The genes are TRBV4-1 and TRBJ1-5; D remains unclear. Germline lookup yields CDR1 MGHRA and CDR2 YSYEKL. This CDR3 comprises 14 residues. V shed 1 base and J shed 6 bases, with 10 bases lying between them. The CDR3 loop reads CASSQVGGIQPQHF. CDR3 nucleotides: TGCGCCAGCAGCCAAGTGGGAGGGATTCAGCCCCAGCATTTT.

J is TRBJ1-4 and V is TRBV3-1; D call uncertain. V shed 1 base and J shed 10 bases, with 16 bases lying between them. The V gene's germline CDR1 is LGHDT and CDR2 YNNKEL (reference sequence). CDR3 size: 15 residues. The CDR3 nucleotides read TGTGCCAGCAGCCAAGGTGGGTCCCGCGCTGGAAAACTGTTTTTT. Its translation is CASSQGGSRAGKLFF.

This clone was seen many times. This chain links TRBV28 with TRBJ1-5; TRBD1 matches at 7 bases. The J segment lost 4 bases and the V segment lost 8 bases, leaving 5 bases of the junction unmatched. This CDR3 spans 13 amino acids. CDR1 is MDHEN and CDR2 is SYDVKM in the germline V gene. The CDR3 region is CASCRDSNQPQHF. The CDR3 DNA reads TGTGCCAGCTGCCGGGACAGTAATCAGCCCCAGCATTTT.

The chain carries TRBV20-1 and TRBJ2-2, with D tentatively TRBD1 or TRBD2 (5 bases each). The CDR3 has 13 amino acids. Per germline, CDR1 DFQATT and CDR2 SNEGSKA (reference sequence). The V end was cut by 5 bases, the J end by 6 bases, with 13 bases between. The CDR3 loop is CSAHGASSGELFF. Here the CDR3 DNA reads TGCAGTGCTCACGGGGCCTCGTCCGGGGAGCTGTTTTTT.

By sample share, this clone is medium-sized. The genes are TRBV12-3 or TRBV12-4 and TRBJ2-3; weak D call: TRBD2 (6 bases). The CDR3 is 13 amino acids. Between the trimmed V and J ends, which lost 6 bases and 2 bases, there was a span of 9 bases. The chain's CDR3 is CASRRGHTDTQYF. CDR3 DNA sequence: TGTGCCAGCAGGCGGGGTCACACAGATACGCAGTATTTT.

This clone is medium-sized (0.01 to 0.1%) within its sample. The chain links TRBV12-3 or TRBV12-4 to TRBJ2-7; 8 bases match TRBD1. Trimming at V came to 4 bases and at J to 3 bases, leaving 5 bases not matched to a gene. CDR3 size: 14 residues. The chain's CDR3 is CASSWQGAVYEQYF. Written as DNA, the CDR3 is TGTGCCAGCAGTTGGCAGGGGGCCGTCTACGAGCAGTACTTC.

This clone was seen at least ten times. Other DNA sequences from this sample encode an identical CDR3 as well. This chain joins TRBV7-9 and TRBJ1-1; TRBD1 matches 9 bases. From germline, CDR1 is SEHNR and CDR2 FQNEAQ (reference sequence). The CDR3 has 14 residues. The V segment lost 5 bases and the J segment 1 base; nucleotides outside the gene matches: 2. The CDR3 coding sequence is TGTGCCAGCAGCCAGACAGGGGGGAACACTGAAGCTTTCTTT. This gives the protein CASSQTGGNTEAFF.

This clone has a count of ten or more. CDR3 in amino acids: CAIAGATNEKLFF. CDR3 nucleotide sequence: TGTGCCATTGCGGGGGCAACTAATGAAAAACTGTTTTTT. The J gene is TRBJ1-4, the V gene TRBV10-3, with TRBD1 as a possible D gene (5 bases). This CDR3 is 13 amino acids long. The V and J ends lost 9 bases and 0 bases respectively, with 8 bases between them. Germline V gene sequence: CDR1 ENHRY, CDR2 SYGVKD.

This clone is medium-sized (0.01 to 0.1%) in the sample. The chain carries TRBV28 and TRBJ2-7, with D perhaps matching TRBD2 (7 bases). CDR1 is MDHEN and CDR2 is SYDVKM in the germline V gene. The ends were cut back, 7 bases at V and 0 bases at J, with 13 bases in the middle. The CDR3 covers 14 residues. The CDR3 DNA follows: TGTGCCAGCACTCTAGGGGGGGTCTCCTACGAGCAGTACTTC. Residues: CASTLGGVSYEQYF.

This clone has at least ten counts. The gene calls are TRBV11-2 and TRBJ1-3, with D unclear. Germline V gene lookup returns CDR1 SGHAT and CDR2 FQNNGV. The CDR3 consists of 11 residues. V was trimmed by 6 bases and J by 4 bases, leaving 4 bases between them. Here the CDR3 reads CASSRGNTIYF. CDR3 nucleotides: TGTGCCAGCAGTAGAGGAAACACCATATATTTT.

The sample holds one count of this clone. V is TRBV5-1 and J is TRBJ2-2; unclear D gene. Germline V gives CDR1 SGHRS, CDR2 YFSETQ. The CDR3 spans 16 residues. V lost 3 bases and J 2 bases, leaving 14 bases between the germline ends. The CDR3, as DNA: TGCGCCAGCAGCTCTCACGAACTCACTAACACCGGGGAGCTGTTTTTT. Translating it yields CASSSHELTNTGELFF.

By share of the sample, this clone is medium-sized (0.01 to 0.1%). The CDR3 region is CASSSQEGEQYF. CDR3 in DNA: TGTGCCAGCTCATCACAGGAGGGCGAGCAGTACTTC. The chain employs TRBV18 and TRBJ2-7; maybe TRBD2 (6 bases). V was shortened by 5 bases and J by 6 bases, with 11 bases between the two germline ends. The CDR3 totals 12 residues. Germline V CDR1 and CDR2: KGHSH, LQKENI. The whole variable domain, filled in from reference TRBV18 and TRBJ2-7, reads NAGVMQNPRHLVRRRGQEARLRCSPMKGHSHVYWYRQLPEEGLKFMVYLQKENIIDESGMPKERFSAEFPKEGPSILRIQQVVRGDSAAYFCASSSQEGEQYFGPGTRLTVT.

At least ten counts were recorded for this clone. The CDR3 spells CSARDRQETQYF. The CDR3 region has the DNA TGCAGTGCTAGGGACAGACAAGAGACCCAGTACTTC. The chain links TRBV20-1 to TRBJ2-5, with a tentative D call TRBD1 (6 bases). The V gene lost 3 bases and the J gene lost 2 bases, with 7 bases spanning the gap. The CDR3 length is 12 residues. Germline loops: CDR1 DFQATT, CDR2 SNEGSKA (reference sequence).

This clone was picked up many times. The chain carries TRBV7-9 and TRBJ1-2, with 7 bases fitting TRBD1. CDR1 is SEHNR and CDR2 is FQNEAQ in the germline V gene (reference sequence). CDR3 length equals 14 residues. The V and J ends lost 5 bases and 3 bases, in that order; junction bases with no gene match: 6. The CDR3 sequence: CASSRAGTDYGYTF. CDR3 nucleotide sequence: TGTGCCAGCAGCAGGGCGGGGACAGACTATGGCTACACCTTC.

This clone qualifies as medium-sized (0.01 to 0.1%). The genes are TRBV6-2 or TRBV6-3 and TRBJ2-3; no firm D call. The CDR3 covers 15 residues. CDR1 and CDR2 (germline): MNHEY, SVGEGT. V was shortened by 5 bases and J by 0 bases, with 12 bases between the two germline ends. CDR3 sequence: CASSPQARSTDTQYF. In nucleotides, the CDR3 is TGTGCCAGCAGTCCCCAGGCCCGTAGCACAGATACGCAGTATTTT.

This clone showed up many times. The chain recombines TRBV10-3 with TRBJ2-3, with 8 bases identical to TRBD2. V was pared by 6 bases and J by 2 bases, with 4 bases of the junction left unmatched. The germline V gene has CDR1 ENHRY and CDR2 SYGVKD. There are 14 residues in the CDR3. The CDR3 loop reads CAISLSGVTDTQYF. CDR3 bases: TGTGCCATCAGCCTTAGCGGGGTCACAGATACGCAGTATTTT.